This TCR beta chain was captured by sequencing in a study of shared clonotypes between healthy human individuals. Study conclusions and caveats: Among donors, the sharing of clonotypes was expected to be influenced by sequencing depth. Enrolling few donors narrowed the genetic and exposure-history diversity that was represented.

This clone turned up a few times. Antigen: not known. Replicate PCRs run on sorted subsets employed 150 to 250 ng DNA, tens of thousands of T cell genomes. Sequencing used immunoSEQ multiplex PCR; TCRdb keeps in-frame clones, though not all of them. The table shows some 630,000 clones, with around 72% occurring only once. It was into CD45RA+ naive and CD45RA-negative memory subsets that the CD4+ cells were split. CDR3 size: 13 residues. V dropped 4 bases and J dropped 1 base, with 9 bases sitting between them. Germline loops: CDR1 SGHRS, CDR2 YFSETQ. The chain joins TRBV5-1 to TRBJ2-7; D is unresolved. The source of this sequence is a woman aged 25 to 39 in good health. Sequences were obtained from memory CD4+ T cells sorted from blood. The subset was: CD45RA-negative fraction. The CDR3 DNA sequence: TGCGCCAGCAGCGGCGCGCATTCCTACGAGCAGTACTTC. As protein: CASSGAHSYEQYF.